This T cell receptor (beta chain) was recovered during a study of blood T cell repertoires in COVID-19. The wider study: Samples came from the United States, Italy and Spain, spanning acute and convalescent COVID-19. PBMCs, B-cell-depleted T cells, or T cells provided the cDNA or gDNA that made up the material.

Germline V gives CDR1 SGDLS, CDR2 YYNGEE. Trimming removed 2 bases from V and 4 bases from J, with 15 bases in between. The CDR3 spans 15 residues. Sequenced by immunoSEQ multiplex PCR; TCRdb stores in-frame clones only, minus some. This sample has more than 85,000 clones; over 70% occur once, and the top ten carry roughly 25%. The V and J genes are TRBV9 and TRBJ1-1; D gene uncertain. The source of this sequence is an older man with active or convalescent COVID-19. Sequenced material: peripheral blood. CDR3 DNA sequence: TGTGCCAGCAGCGTCATTCCCGGTGAGGCCACTGAAGCTTTCTTT. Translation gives CASSVIPGEATEAFF.